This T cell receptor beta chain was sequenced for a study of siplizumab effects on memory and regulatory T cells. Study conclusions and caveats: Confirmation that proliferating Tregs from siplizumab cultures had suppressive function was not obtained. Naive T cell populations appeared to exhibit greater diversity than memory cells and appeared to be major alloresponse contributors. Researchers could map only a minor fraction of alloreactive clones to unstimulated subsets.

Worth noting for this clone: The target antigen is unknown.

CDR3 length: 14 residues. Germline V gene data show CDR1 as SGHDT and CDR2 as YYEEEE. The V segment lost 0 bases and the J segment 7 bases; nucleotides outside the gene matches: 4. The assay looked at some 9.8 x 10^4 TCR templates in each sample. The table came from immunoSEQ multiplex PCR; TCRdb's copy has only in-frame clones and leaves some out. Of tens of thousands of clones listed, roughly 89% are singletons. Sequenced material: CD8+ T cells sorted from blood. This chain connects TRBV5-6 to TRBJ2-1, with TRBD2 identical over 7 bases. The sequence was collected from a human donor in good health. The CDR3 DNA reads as TGTGCCAGCAGCTTGGGGACTAGTTTTAATGAGCAGTTCTTC. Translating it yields CASSLGTSFNEQFF.